The 4 T cell receptor beta chains below all came from one sample that was sequenced in a study of cytomegalovirus exposure and HLA in healthy donors. PCR amplification relied on 60 Vbeta primers (plus 13 Jbeta primers). Data came from immunoSEQ multiplex PCR; TCRdb stores just in-frame clones and leaves some out. This table holds about 200,000 clones, around four fifths found once. Sequencing used PBMCs. These receptors were collected from a woman between 35 and 50 years old in good health and CMV-seronegative.

The chain recombines TRBV5-6 with TRBJ1-2; D is perhaps TRBD1 (6 bases). In germline, CDR1 is SGHDT, CDR2 YYEEEE. This CDR3 region has 14 residues. V lost 3 bases and J 11 bases, leaving 20 bases between the germline ends. The CDR3 sequence: CASSSVGQRGEYTF. The CDR3 DNA sequence: TGTGCCAGCAGCTCGGTGGGACAAAGAGGCGAATACACCTTC.

This clone was picked up a small number of times. The chain recombines TRBV7-2 with TRBJ1-3, with 7 positions matching TRBD1. Germline values: CDR1 SGHTA, CDR2 FQGNSA. The CDR3 contains 16 residues. With 0 bases clipped from V and 0 bases from J, the junction kept 2 bases outside the gene matches. In DNA, the CDR3 is TGTGCCAGCAGCTTAGCGCCAGGGGGCTCTGGAAACACCATATATTTT. Translating it yields CASSLAPGGSGNTIYF.

This clone was detected only once. The rearrangement links TRBV11-3 to TRBJ2-2; D remains unclear. CDR1 is SGHNT, CDR2 YENEEA, per germline. V was shortened by 2 bases and J by 5 bases, with 6 bases between the two germline ends. This CDR3 contains 13 residues. In DNA form, the CDR3 reads TGTGCCAGCAGCTTACTCCGGACCGGGGAGCTGTTTTTT. Its protein is CASSLLRTGELFF. Looking up the rest from reference TRBV11-3 and TRBJ2-2 gives the full variable domain: EAGVVQSPRYKIIEKKQPVAFWCNPISGHNTLYWYLQNLGQGPELLIRYENEEAVDDSQLPKDRFSAERLKGVDSTLKIQPAELGDSAVYLCASSLLRTGELFFGEGSRLTVL.

The chain couples TRBV2 to TRBJ1-4; TRBD1 aligns across 11 bases. Per the germline V gene, CDR1 is SNHLY and CDR2 is FYNNEI. This CDR3 is 16 amino acids long. V shed 3 bases, J shed 7 bases, and the junction held 7 bases outside the gene matches. The CDR3 region has the DNA TGTGCCAGCAGTGAGATTGGGGGACAGGGGGGTGAAAAACTGTTTTTT. Translating it yields CASSEIGGQGGEKLFF.